This T cell receptor (beta chain) comes out of a study of blood T cell repertoires in COVID-19. Looking at the study overall: T cells, B-cell-depleted T cells, or PBMCs provided the cDNA or gDNA that served as material.

CDR3 length: 15 amino acids. The germline gives CDR1 SGHRS, CDR2 YFSETQ. Trimming removed 0 bases from V and 1 base from J; junction bases left unmatched: 1. Measured with immunoSEQ multiplex PCR; TCRdb has only the in-frame clones, and not every one. The sample records around 150,000 clones, approximately 80% being singletons. The material sequenced was peripheral blood. The receptor's source is a woman older than 75 with acute or convalescent COVID-19. The rearrangement uses TRBV5-1 and TRBJ1-2; 9 bases agree with TRBD1. The CDR3 DNA follows: TGCGCCAGCAGCTTGGGGACAGGGGTTAACTATGGCTACACCTTC. This codes for CASSLGTGVNYGYTF. Filled out from reference TRBV5-1 and TRBJ1-2, the complete variable domain reads KAGVTQTPRYLIKTRGQQVTLSCSPISGHRSVSWYQQTPGQGLQFLFEYFSETQRNKGNFPGRFSGRQFSNSRSEMNVSTLELGDSALYLCASSLGTGVNYGYTFGSGTRLTVV.